The 4 T cell receptor beta chains below come from one sample, sequenced in a study of OX40 agonist ivuxolimab in advanced cancers. Preparation of the library involved the immunoSEQ multiplex PCR assay. This is the immuneACCESS table as TCRdb keeps it, with only in-frame sequences that have V and J called. A part of the clones is gone; compared with another copy, unresolved V genes explain less than half, and the rest is unexplained. For this sample the table gives about 45,000 clones, of which roughly nine tenths were detected only once. The top ten clones comprise around 30% of the sample. Sequenced material: CD4+ or CD8+ T cells sorted from blood, taken in a trial of the OX40 agonist ivuxolimab. The origin of the receptors is an adult with an advanced solid tumor such as melanoma, head and neck, liver or kidney cancer.

CDR3 in DNA: TGTGCCAGCAGACCCGGGACAGATTATAGCAATCAGCCCCAGCATTTT. Protein: CASRPGTDYSNQPQHF. The chain employs TRBV28 and TRBJ1-5; 7 nucleotides match TRBD1. There are 16 residues in the CDR3. J gave up 0 bases and V 6 bases, and 8 bases lay outside the gene matches. Germline lookup yields CDR1 MDHEN and CDR2 SYDVKM.

The sample holds a few counts of this clone. The chain uses TRBV7-9 and TRBJ2-3; no clear D. The length of the CDR3 is 10 residues. V lost 1 base to trimming and J lost 7 bases, with 0 bases between them. Germline assignment: CDR1 SEHNR and CDR2 FQNEAQ (reference sequence). The chain's CDR3 is CASSLDTQYF. The CDR3 DNA follows: TGTGCCAGCAGCTTAGATACGCAGTATTTT.

V gene TRBV4-1 combines with J gene TRBJ1-2, with TRBD1 matching 7 bases. V was clipped by 2 bases and J by 4 bases; unmatched bases: 1. CDR1 is MGHRA and CDR2 is YSYEKL in the germline V gene. This CDR3 spans 13 amino acids. The CDR3 reads CASSQQGGYGYTF. In nucleotides, the CDR3 is TGCGCCAGCAGCCAACAGGGGGGCTATGGCTACACCTTC.

The chain carries TRBV7-2 and TRBJ2-3; 9 bases line up with TRBD2. CDR1 and CDR2 (germline): SGHTA, FQGNSA. Trimming at V came to 6 bases and at J to 4 bases, leaving 8 bases not matched to a gene. The CDR3 has 15 residues. The CDR3 region is CASSQLAGWADTQYF. In DNA form, the CDR3 reads TGTGCCAGCAGTCAGCTAGCGGGGTGGGCAGATACGCAGTATTTT.